Reported below is one T cell receptor (beta chain). This entry is derived from a study of blood T cell repertoires in COVID-19. Background on the study: Italy, Spain and the United States were the sources of the convalescent and acute COVID-19 samples. From T cells, B-cell-depleted T cells, or PBMCs came the material, which was cDNA or gDNA.

As processed by the authors: The authors estimated nucleated cell counts from reference gene primer amplification. The protocol was immunoSEQ multiplex PCR, while the TCRdb copy is restricted to in-frame clones and leaves out a portion. The V and J calls and clone size come from that table; D and trimming were worked out from the DNA. The sample carries 150,000 to 200,000 clones, 84% recorded once. V lost 1 base and J 0 bases, leaving 12 bases between the germline ends. Germline V lookup: CDR1 SGHVS, CDR2 FNYEAQ. The CDR3 loop spans 16 amino acids. Enrolled during active infection, Seattle patients were then followed longitudinally.

This clonotype was sampled from a woman of 80 years or more with COVID-19, enrolled during active disease. The sequenced sample consisted of peripheral blood. This chain uses TRBV7-6 with TRBJ2-5; tentatively, D is TRBD1 (6 bases). The CDR3, as DNA: TGTGCCAGCAGCTTAGGCGTGGGGGCGTACCAAGAGACCCAGTACTTC. Translating it yields CASSLGVGAYQETQYF.